These 16 T cell receptor beta chains were sequenced from one sample in a study of T cell responses to AZD1222 COVID-19 vaccine. The repertoire was sequenced with immunoSEQ multiplex PCR; TCRdb's copy has only in-frame clones and lacks some. The profile covers 140,000 to 150,000 clones, with approximately 94% appearing a single time and 9.1% taken by the ten largest. Material: peripheral blood, obtained on day 0 of AZD1222 vaccination. The source of these receptors is an adult in good health.

The gene calls are TRBV6-5 and TRBJ2-2, with 7 bases matching TRBD2. This CDR3 contains 13 residues. J gave up 6 bases and V 6 bases, and 4 bases lay outside the gene matches. Germline assignment: CDR1 MNHEY and CDR2 SVGAGI. The CDR3 sequence: CASSYRGAGELFF. CDR3 in DNA: TGTGCCAGCAGCTATCGGGGGGCCGGGGAGCTGTTTTTT.

This sequence joins TRBV11-2 and TRBJ2-3; TRBD1 matches at 9 bases. This CDR3 comprises 15 residues. Losses at the gene ends were 0 bases for V and 8 bases for J; bases not matched to a gene: 6. Germline V gene lookup returns CDR1 SGHAT and CDR2 FQNNGV. The CDR3 spells CASSLDGQGRSTQYF. The CDR3 bases are TGTGCCAGCAGCTTAGACGGACAGGGGAGATCTACGCAGTATTTT.

The chain recombines TRBV5-1 with TRBJ2-5; D perhaps matches TRBD2 (5 bases). Germline loops: CDR1 SGHRS, CDR2 YFSETQ. V lost 0 bases and J lost 1, with 13 bases in between. This CDR3 contains 16 residues. The CDR3 region has the DNA TGCGCCAGCAGCTTGGCCTCTAGGGCGGGCCAAGAGACCCAGTACTTC. Protein: CASSLASRAGQETQYF. Supplemented by reference TRBV5-1 and TRBJ2-5, the full variable domain reads KAGVTQTPRYLIKTRGQQVTLSCSPISGHRSVSWYQQTPGQGLQFLFEYFSETQRNKGNFPGRFSGRQFSNSRSEMNVSTLELGDSALYLCASSLASRAGQETQYFGPGTRLLVL.

This clone was detected once. This sequence joins TRBV7-6 and TRBJ2-7; 7 bases match TRBD2. CDR1 and CDR2 from the germline V gene are SGHVS and FNYEAQ. This CDR3 region has 16 residues. V was pared by 1 base and J by 0 bases, with 6 bases of the junction left unmatched. The DNA for the CDR3 is TGTGCCAGCAGCTTAGTTTGGGGGGGACCCTCCTACGAGCAGTACTTC. This gives the protein CASSLVWGGPSYEQYF.

The rearrangement uses TRBV30 and TRBJ1-5; TRBD1 aligns across 11 bases. The V gene's germline CDR1 is GTSNPN and CDR2 SVGIG (reference sequence). The CDR3 is 14 residues long. V shed 1 base and J 5 bases; nucleotides not matched to a gene: 1. The CDR3 DNA is TGTGCCTGGAGTGGGACAGGGGGCGATCAGCCCCAGCATTTT. It is translated as CAWSGTGGDQPQHF.

This rearrangement joins TRBV28 to TRBJ1-5; D gene unclear. The germline V and J ends were trimmed by 2 bases and 6 bases, with 8 bases remaining between them. CDR1 and CDR2 from the germline V gene are MDHEN and SYDVKM. The CDR3 is made up of 13 amino acids. In DNA form, the CDR3 reads TGTGCCAGCAGTTTAGGCAGGTTTCAGCCCCAGCATTTT. Its translation: CASSLGRFQPQHF. The entire variable domain, with the rest obtained from reference TRBV28 and TRBJ1-5, is as follows: DVKVTQSSRYLVKRTGEKVFLECVQDMDHENMFWYRQDPGLGLRLIYFSYDVKMKEKGDIPEGYSVSREKKERFSLILESASTNQTSMYLCASSLGRFQPQHFGDGTRLSIL.

The chain couples TRBV11-2 to TRBJ1-1; D not resolved. The CDR3 has 17 residues. CDR1 SGHAT and CDR2 FQNNGV come from the germline V gene. Between the trimmed V and J ends, which lost 1 base and 0 bases, there was a span of 15 bases. CDR3 sequence (DNA): TGTGCCAGCAGCTTAGGATACCGTGAGCCTATGAACACTGAAGCTTTCTTT. Protein: CASSLGYREPMNTEAFF.

The V call is TRBV11-2, the J call TRBJ1-6; D is undetermined. From germline, CDR1 is SGHAT and CDR2 FQNNGV. Trimming took off 3 bases at V and 9 bases at J, with 15 bases between the two ends. This CDR3 has 15 residues. The CDR3 reads CASSFSAIAGSPLHF. CDR3 DNA: TGTGCCAGCAGCTTTTCGGCCATAGCGGGTTCACCCCTCCACTTT.

Here the CDR3 reads CASSEGEGAVDTQYF. Here the CDR3 DNA reads TGTGCCAGCAGTGAAGGGGAGGGGGCGGTGGATACGCAGTATTTT. The chain links TRBV6-1 to TRBJ2-3; D possibly uses TRBD1 or TRBD2 (7 bases each). Trimming removed 1 base at V and 6 bases at J, with 14 bases between. The CDR3 totals 15 residues. From germline, CDR1 is MNHNS and CDR2 SASEGT.

This chain connects TRBV6-2 or TRBV6-3 to TRBJ2-7; 7 bases fit TRBD1. The CDR3 has 14 residues. The junction had 4 bases not matched to a gene; V was cut back by 2 bases and J by 3 bases. Germline CDR1 is MNHEY and CDR2 is SVGEGT. CDR3 amino acids: CASSYRTGFYEQYF. The CDR3 DNA reads TGTGCCAGCAGTTACAGGACAGGCTTCTACGAGCAGTACTTC.

The chain is built from TRBV23-1 and TRBJ2-7; 10 bases fit TRBD1. TRBV23-1 is designated an ORF whose function remains uncertain. The ends lost 8 bases at V and 2 bases at J; junction bases unmatched: 12. The CDR3 is 16 amino acids. CDR3 residues: CASPHPTGQGTYEQYF. The DNA of the CDR3 is TGCGCCAGCCCCCACCCGACGGGACAGGGGACCTACGAGCAGTACTTC.

The chain recombines TRBV19 with TRBJ1-2, with D unresolved. Trimming cost V 8 bases and J 0 bases, with 7 bases left between them. The germline V gene encodes CDR1 LNHDA and CDR2 SQIVND (reference sequence). The CDR3 sequence is 12 residues long. The CDR3: CASGPPNYGYTF. The CDR3 coding sequence is TGTGCCAGTGGACCGCCTAACTATGGCTACACCTTC.

The rearrangement uses TRBV14 and TRBJ2-3; D is unclear. V lost 5 bases and J 8 bases, leaving 11 bases between the germline ends. Germline CDR1 reads SGHDN; CDR2 reads FVKESK. The CDR3 has 12 residues. The CDR3 DNA is TGTGCCAGCAGCGGACCCCTGGGTACGCAGTATTTT. Amino acid sequence: CASSGPLGTQYF. Looking up the rest from reference TRBV14 and TRBJ2-3 gives the full variable domain: EAGVTQFPSHSVIEKGQTVTLRCDPISGHDNLYWYRRVMGKEIKFLLHFVKESKQDESGMPNNRFLAERTGGTYSTLKVQPAELEDSGVYFCASSGPLGTQYFGPGTRLTVL.

The chain uses TRBV18 and TRBJ1-1; possibly TRBD1 for D (6 bases). Trimming removed 1 base from V and 4 bases from J, with 13 bases in between. The germline V gene encodes CDR1 KGHSH and CDR2 LQKENI. The CDR3 totals 15 residues. CDR3 amino acids: CASSPLGAEATEAFF. The CDR3 DNA reads as TGTGCCAGCTCACCACTGGGGGCTGAGGCCACTGAAGCTTTCTTT.

V gene TRBV21-1 combines with J gene TRBJ2-1; TRBD2, as called in the table, went unchecked against the DNA. TRBV21-1 is given as a pseudogene. This CDR3 spans 11 amino acids. CDR3 coding DNA: TGTGACGTAGCGGGGAACAATGAGCAGTTCTTC. Amino acid sequence: CDVAGNNEQFF.

The chain uses TRBV19 and TRBJ1-5; D is possibly TRBD1 (5 bases). V was pared by 1 base and J by 1 base, with 8 bases between. CDR3 length equals 15 residues. Per the germline V gene, CDR1 is LNHDA and CDR2 is SQIVND (reference sequence). The CDR3 DNA follows: TGTGCCAGTAGTATAGGGGGCAGAAGCAATCAGCCCCAGCATTTT. This sequence encodes CASSIGGRSNQPQHF.